This T cell receptor (beta chain) was retrieved from a study of blood T cell repertoires in COVID-19 (dated by TCRdb to 2020 to 2021). About the investigation overall: The collaborator samples originated in the United States, Italy and Spain and spanned the acute and convalescent phases of COVID-19. The material from the prospective study consisted of cDNA or gDNA derived from T cells, B-cell-depleted T cells, or PBMCs. HLA class I and class II types, where available, came from metadata supplied by the sample provider rather than from assay-based typing. Nearly every sample came with metadata listing a de-identified subject ID, COVID-19 status, age in years and sex. The dataset comprised deeply sampled blood TCRbeta repertoires from subjects exposed to, actively infected with, or recovered from COVID-19. Samples came from the ongoing ImmuneRACE study (first 160 participants) plus 1,254 subjects from 6 global collaborators. The repertoires were released in a freely available public database intended as a resource for research on the immune response to SARS-CoV-2.

Overall study results and their limits: How much clinical and demographic metadata was included differed by source and by participant, and the metadata was provided uncurated.

Turning to this clone: The clone's antigen remains unknown. Base qualities are not recorded, but no much larger clone differs from it by a single base.

TCRbeta CDR3 regions were amplified from genomic DNA using the immunoSEQ Assay, a bias-controlled multiplex PCR. The authors processed their data as follows. The number of nucleated cells in each sample was estimated from the amplification of reference gene primers within the assay. To quantify the absolute abundance of each unique TCRbeta CDR3 rearrangement, sequence reads were collapsed and filtered. Productive Simpson clonality was computed per sample as the square root of Simpson's diversity index over productive rearrangements. TCRdb retrieved this table from immuneACCESS and kept in-frame rearrangements only. Not all clones are present; in checked studies, unresolved V genes account for under half, and no reason is known for the remainder. That table supplies the V and J calls and clone size; D and trimming were determined from the DNA. The sample table holds under 45,000 clones, of which 75% to 90% were seen once. The ten largest clones capture about two fifths of the sample.

Whole blood was collected in K2EDTA tubes by collaborating institutions according to the institutions' own protocols. For TCRbeta analysis, collaborator samples were shipped as frozen whole blood, as isolated PBMCs, or as DNA extracted from either sample type. The TCR sequence derives from a man between 60 and 75 years old with active or convalescent COVID-19. Sequenced: peripheral blood.

CDR3 protein: CASSYTGTPNTEAFF. The sequenced DNA is TGTGCCAGCAGTTACACCGGGACACCTAACACTGAAGCTTTCTTT. This chain is built from TRBV6-5 and TRBJ1-1; D gene: possibly TRBD1, on 6 matching bases. The V end loses 2 bases and the J end loses 2 bases, and a stretch of 12 bases separates them. From its cysteine to its phenylalanine, the CDR3 spans 15 amino acids. Only CDR3 DNA remains: 45 bases, in frame from the first base. The germline V gene specifies MNHEY as CDR1 and SVGAGI as CDR2.